This T cell receptor beta chain was observed in a study of radiotherapy plus CTLA-4 blockade in lung cancer. As for the study in general: Of the patients, about 20% showed objective responses and around 34% attained disease control. Broader study findings: Peripheral blood showed expansion of tumor-derived TCR clones after radiotherapy and ipilimumab. In blood, early T cell clone dynamics reportedly predicted response best, together with interferon-beta.

This CDR3 spans 13 amino acids. With 6 bases clipped from V and 2 bases from J, the junction kept 5 bases outside the gene matches. Germline V lookup: CDR1 SGHDT, CDR2 YYEEEE. The data were produced by immunoSEQ multiplex PCR, yet TCRdb's version contains in-frame clones alone and is incomplete. The sample has 85,000 to 120,000 clones, more than 75% seen once. Alongside CTLA-4 blockade with ipilimumab, patients with chemo-refractory metastatic non-small-cell lung cancer received focal radiation. This clone was observed a handful of times. As yet, its antigen is unknown. The receptor was isolated from a human donor with non-small cell lung cancer that progressed on radiotherapy plus ipilimumab. Some clones in this sample may be carry-over from other donors' samples. The material sequenced was peripheral blood, taken from a patient treated with radiotherapy plus ipilimumab. V gene TRBV5-6 combines with J gene TRBJ2-7; TRBD1 agrees at 7 bases. The CDR3 DNA follows: TGTGCCAGCACCTGGACAGGAACCTACGAGCAGTACTTC. Protein sequence: CASTWTGTYEQYF. Full variable domain (remainder filled in from reference TRBV5-6 and TRBJ2-7): DAGVTQSPTHLIKTRGQQVTLRCSPKSGHDTVSWYQQALGQGPQFIFQYYEEEERQRGNFPDRFSGHQFPNYSSELNVNALLLGDSALYLCASTWTGTYEQYFGPGTRLTVT.